This TCR beta chain was identified during a study of blood T cells in healthy people across ages. Study results and limitations: Donor CMV status, an unknown factor, possibly confounded changes in expanded clonotypes.

A second roughly 7 to 12 cycle PCR used barcoded and J-beta primers. Carrying 12 random nucleotides, a template-switch adaptor labeled each individual cDNA molecule. TCRdb ran MiXCR on the 5' RACE reads and lists one entry per CDR3 protein. The sample lists 2 million or so distinct CDR3 sequences, around half seen once, with 2.1% in the top ten. In germline, CDR1 is SGHRS, CDR2 YFSETQ. The CDR3 is 13 residues long. The V gene lost 4 bases and the J gene lost 6 bases, with 12 bases spanning the gap. On this clonotype: What it recognizes is unknown.

Samples had at least 7 million PBMCs isolated from them. Sequences were obtained from blood. The chain recombines TRBV5-1 with TRBJ2-3, with D unresolved. The clonotype comes from a woman between 40 and 50 years old in good health. CDR3 sequence reads: CASSVGPYDTQYF. Written as DNA, the CDR3 is TGCGCCAGCAGCGTCGGTCCCTATGATACGCAGTATTTT.